This TCR beta chain originates from a study of CD8 T cells in ankylosing spondylitis. CDR1 SEHNR and CDR2 FQNEAQ come from the germline V gene (reference sequence). V lost 5 bases and J 2 bases, leaving 13 bases between the germline ends. CDR3 length: 15 residues. Researchers built TCR beta libraries using quantitative 5'-RACE with molecular barcodes. TCRdb processed the 5' RACE reads anew with MiXCR; each CDR3 protein has one entry. Of 200,000 to 250,000 distinct CDR3 sequences listed, 7.3% are singletons. Study-wide findings and caveats: What seemed typical of ankylosing spondylitis blood was a TCR beta motif built from several highly homologous variants. Disease-linked clones were reportedly significantly enriched in matched ankylosing spondylitis synovial fluid. Past studies reported some motif variants in reactive arthritis synovial fluid and blood.

Worth noting for this clonotype: Its cognate antigen is unknown.

The chain links TRBV7-9 to TRBJ1-5, with a tentative D call TRBD1 (5 bases). This receptor was obtained from a male donor with ankylosing spondylitis. The sequenced sample was blood, either unsorted or a sorted T cell fraction (not recorded which). DNA for the CDR3: TGTGCCAGCAGCCCAAGGGGAGTGGGCAATCAGCCCCAGCATTTT. Translation: CASSPRGVGNQPQHF.